Each of the 24 T cell receptor beta chains below was sequenced from the same sample in a study of shared clonotypes between healthy human individuals. Profiling relied on immunoSEQ multiplex PCR, and the TCRdb table lists in-frame clones only, not all of them. The sample includes some 900,000 clones, about three quarters of them seen just once. The sequenced material came from memory CD4+ T cells sorted from blood. The subset here: CD45RA-negative fraction. Every receptor here comes from a man younger than 35 in good health.

This clone showed up just once. Other DNA sequences in the same sample also yield this CDR3. The genes are TRBV28 and TRBJ1-2; D gene uncertain. The germline V gene encodes CDR1 MDHEN and CDR2 SYDVKM. The V end lost 4 bases, the J end lost 8 bases, and 8 bases lay between the germline ends. CDR3 length equals 11 residues. CDR3 nucleotide sequence: TGTGCCAGCAGTTCCCTAGGGGGCTACACCTTC. This gives the protein CASSSLGGYTF.

A word on this clone: Since no conserved phenylalanine or tryptophan closes the CDR3, a read error is the likely cause. V is TRBV4-2 and J is TRBJ1-2, with D unclear. The CDR3 spans 15 residues. Germline loops: CDR1 LGHNA, CDR2 YNFKEQ. V gave up 0 bases and J gave up 1 base, with 9 bases separating them. The CDR3 bases are TGTGCCAGCAGCCAAGAAGGCAGTCTTAACTATGGCTACACCCTC. Protein: CASSQEGSLNYGYTL.

The chain couples TRBV5-1 to TRBJ2-5; possible D gene TRBD2, 7 bases. The CDR3 is 14 residues long. Germline V gene sequence: CDR1 SGHRS, CDR2 YFSETQ. Deletions cut 5 bases from V and 4 bases from J, with 15 bases between. CDR3 DNA: TGCGCCAGCAGTCATAGGGGGGGTGCAGAGACCCAGTACTTC. Its translation: CASSHRGGAETQYF.

The chain links TRBV5-6 to TRBJ1-1; D remains unclear. Trimming pared 0 bases from V and 6 bases from J, leaving 12 bases between. Germline V gene sequence: CDR1 SGHDT, CDR2 YYEEEE. The CDR3 is made up of 14 amino acids. The CDR3 loop reads CASSLAVVTAEAFF. The DNA for the CDR3 is TGTGCCAGCAGCTTGGCCGTGGTTACCGCTGAAGCTTTCTTT. Filled out from reference TRBV5-6 and TRBJ1-1, the complete variable domain reads DAGVTQSPTHLIKTRGQQVTLRCSPKSGHDTVSWYQQALGQGPQFIFQYYEEEERQRGNFPDRFSGHQFPNYSSELNVNALLLGDSALYLCASSLAVVTAEAFFGQGTRLTVV.

The table lists this clone with a count of one. Written as DNA, the CDR3 is TGTGCCAGCAGTTACGGGACTAGCGGTTTGTACAATGAGCAGTTCTTC. As protein: CASSYGTSGLYNEQFF. The V call is TRBV6-5, the J call TRBJ2-1, with 11 bases matching TRBD2. The CDR3 totals 16 residues. Germline CDR1 and CDR2: MNHEY and SVGAGI. Trimming removed 2 bases from V and 4 bases from J; junction bases left unmatched: 4.

The chain is built from TRBV7-2 and TRBJ2-4; perhaps D is TRBD1 or TRBD2 (6 bases each). This CDR3 spans 16 amino acids. Trimming pared 1 base from V and 1 base from J, leaving 11 bases between. Germline values: CDR1 SGHTA, CDR2 FQGNSA. CDR3 loop: CASSLDGGPAKNIQYF. The CDR3 DNA is TGTGCCAGCAGCTTAGATGGGGGGCCGGCCAAAAACATTCAGTACTTC.

The V and J genes are TRBV5-4 and TRBJ1-1; D is possibly TRBD1 (6 bases). The germline V gene encodes CDR1 SGHNT and CDR2 YYREEE (reference sequence). The V and J ends lost 0 bases and 9 bases respectively, with 12 bases between them. This CDR3 is 13 amino acids long. The CDR3 region has the DNA TGTGCCAGCAGCTTGGATCGGCAGGGGCAAGCTTTCTTT. Amino acids: CASSLDRQGQAFF.

This clone was picked up a small number of times. The chain recombines TRBV10-2 with TRBJ2-5, with 13 positions matching TRBD2. With 8 bases clipped from V and 2 bases from J, the junction kept 5 bases outside the gene matches. The CDR3 length is 15 residues. Germline values: CDR1 WSHSY, CDR2 SAAADI. CDR3 sequence: CASAGTSGVQETQYF. The CDR3 coding sequence is TGCGCCAGCGCGGGGACTAGCGGGGTACAAGAGACCCAGTACTTC.

The genes are TRBV6-1 and TRBJ1-2; TRBD1 agrees at 7 bases. There are 14 residues in the CDR3. J gave up 3 bases and V 6 bases, and 7 bases lay outside the gene matches. Germline V gives CDR1 MNHNS, CDR2 SASEGT. The CDR3 region is CASRRTGRDYGYTF. As DNA, the CDR3 is TGTGCCAGCAGACGGACAGGACGGGACTATGGCTACACCTTC.

This clone was counted at least ten times. The chain combines TRBV2 with TRBJ2-7; 7 nucleotides agree with TRBD2. Germline trimming cut 2 bases from V and 2 bases from J; bases unmatched to any gene: 3. CDR3 length: 14 residues. Germline V gene sequence: CDR1 SNHLY, CDR2 FYNNEI. In nucleotides, the CDR3 is TGTGCCAGCAGTGAAACTAGCGAAGCCTACGAGCAGTACTTC. This gives the protein CASSETSEAYEQYF.

The V gene is TRBV7-8, the J gene TRBJ1-5; no clear D gene. Germline V gene sequence: CDR1 SGHVS, CDR2 FQNEAQ. Trimming left V 1 base short and J 7 bases short, with 11 bases between. This CDR3 has 14 residues. CDR3 coding DNA: TGTGCCAGCAGCTTAGGGGTGGTATCACAGCCCCAGCATTTT. Residues: CASSLGVVSQPQHF.

This chain uses TRBV4-3 with TRBJ2-7, with D perhaps matching TRBD1 or TRBD2 (5 bases each). The CDR3 runs to 13 residues. The germline gives CDR1 LGHNA, CDR2 YSLEER. Trimming stripped 2 bases from V and 8 bases from J, with 13 bases between. The DNA for the CDR3 is TGCGCCAGCAGCCAATGGGAACCGGGACAGCAGTACTTC. Amino acids: CASSQWEPGQQYF.

The chain combines TRBV11-2 with TRBJ2-1; a possible D gene is TRBD1 (6 bases). CDR1 SGHAT and CDR2 FQNNGV come from the germline V gene. CDR3 length: 15 amino acids. V was clipped by 5 bases and J by 4 bases, with 15 bases between them. The CDR3: CASSPPGTRYNEQFF. The CDR3 DNA is TGTGCCAGCAGCCCACCCGGGACAAGGTACAATGAGCAGTTCTTC.

The chain recombines TRBV7-6 with TRBJ2-5, with D hard to call. This CDR3 is built from 15 residues. V was shortened by 1 base and J by 5 bases, with 14 bases between the two germline ends. Looked up from germline, CDR1 is SGHVS and CDR2 is FNYEAQ. The CDR3 DNA is TGTGCCAGCAGCTTAGTTTCCGGGTTGGGGGAGACCCAGTACTTC. Translation gives CASSLVSGLGETQYF.

The chain joins TRBV5-1 to TRBJ2-6; D perhaps matches TRBD1 (5 bases). There are 16 residues in the CDR3. The ends were cut back, 0 bases at V and 0 bases at J, with 7 bases in the middle. Per germline, CDR1 SGHRS and CDR2 YFSETQ. CDR3 amino acids: CASSLDRNSGANVLTF. Here the CDR3 DNA reads TGCGCCAGCAGCTTGGACAGGAACTCTGGGGCCAACGTCCTGACTTTC. Supplemented by reference TRBV5-1 and TRBJ2-6, the full variable domain reads KAGVTQTPRYLIKTRGQQVTLSCSPISGHRSVSWYQQTPGQGLQFLFEYFSETQRNKGNFPGRFSGRQFSNSRSEMNVSTLELGDSALYLCASSLDRNSGANVLTFGAGSRLTVL.

This clone was observed a single time. The rearrangement uses TRBV19 and TRBJ1-6; perhaps TRBD1 as D (5 bases). Germline values: CDR1 LNHDA, CDR2 SQIVND (reference sequence). V was shortened by 7 bases and J by 0 bases, with 22 bases between the two germline ends. This CDR3 region has 19 residues. The CDR3 nucleotides read TGTGCCAGTACGGAATCGGTCGTGGGACTAAGCTCCTATAATTCACCCCTCCACTTT. It specifies CASTESVVGLSSYNSPLHF.

The J gene is TRBJ1-3, the V gene TRBV5-1; D is undetermined. The CDR3 runs to 15 residues. CDR1 and CDR2 from the germline V gene are SGHRS and YFSETQ. Trimming pared 2 bases from V and 0 bases from J, leaving 9 bases between. This chain's CDR3 is CASSFGGVSGNTIYF. In nucleotides, the CDR3 is TGCGCCAGCAGCTTCGGTGGGGTCTCTGGAAACACCATATATTTT.

The V and J genes are TRBV28 and TRBJ2-7; 11 bases agree with TRBD1. Germline V gene lookup returns CDR1 MDHEN and CDR2 SYDVKM. J was trimmed by 4 bases and V by 6 bases; bases with no gene match: 8. The CDR3 extends over 15 amino acids. The CDR3: CASRQTGTGGYEQYF. The CDR3 bases are TGTGCCAGCAGGCAGACCGGGACAGGGGGGTACGAGCAGTACTTC. Drawing the rest from reference TRBV28 and TRBJ2-7, the complete variable domain is DVKVTQSSRYLVKRTGEKVFLECVQDMDHENMFWYRQDPGLGLRLIYFSYDVKMKEKGDIPEGYSVSREKKERFSLILESASTNQTSMYLCASRQTGTGGYEQYFGPGTRLTVT.

The chain has TRBV5-6 and TRBJ1-2, with D perhaps matching TRBD1 (6 bases). CDR1 SGHDT and CDR2 YYEEEE come from the germline V gene. Trimming took 0 bases from V and 7 from J, leaving 13 bases between them. The CDR3 totals 14 residues. CDR3 nucleotides: TGTGCCAGCAGCTTGGATGTCAGGGGTTCTGGCTACACCTTC. Translation: CASSLDVRGSGYTF.

This chain links TRBV14 with TRBJ1-6; no clear D. CDR1 is SGHDN, CDR2 FVKESK, per germline. The CDR3 totals 16 residues. Trimming pared 1 base from V and 7 bases from J, leaving 14 bases between. Here the CDR3 reads CASSQVSTVLNSPLHF. The CDR3 region has the DNA TGTGCCAGCAGCCAAGTCTCAACGGTCCTAAATTCACCCCTCCACTTT.

In the case of this clone: At the DNA level, this CDR3 is encoded by other sequences in the same sample as well. The chain employs TRBV9 and TRBJ1-4, with a weak D call TRBD1 (5 bases). V dropped 2 bases and J dropped 2 bases, with 10 bases sitting between them. The germline V gene has CDR1 SGDLS and CDR2 YYNGEE. There are 15 residues in the CDR3. CDR3 in amino acids: CASSVTGRTNEKLFF. The CDR3 DNA follows: TGTGCCAGCAGCGTCACGGGACGGACTAATGAAAAACTGTTTTTT.

Only a few counts were recorded for this clone. The chain combines TRBV9 with TRBJ2-3; no reliable D call. This CDR3 region has 13 residues. V was shortened by 0 bases and J by 6 bases, with 8 bases between the two germline ends. Germline lookup yields CDR1 SGDLS and CDR2 YYNGEE. The CDR3 loop reads CASSVASMDTQYF. CDR3 DNA sequence: TGTGCCAGCAGCGTAGCCTCGATGGATACGCAGTATTTT.

The V gene is TRBV7-2, the J gene TRBJ2-5; TRBD2 is a possible D gene (6 bases). The germline V and J ends were trimmed by 0 bases and 5 bases, with 13 bases remaining between them. From germline, CDR1 is SGHTA and CDR2 FQGNSA. The length of the CDR3 is 15 residues. CDR3 DNA sequence: TGTGCCAGCAGCTTAGCGCCTAGCAGCGGGGAGACCCAGTACTTC. Translated, it gives CASSLAPSSGETQYF.

The gene calls are TRBV20-1 and TRBJ2-7, with unresolved D. V lost 3 bases and J lost 4, with 7 bases in between. This CDR3 spans 11 amino acids. Germline CDR1 DFQATT, CDR2 SNEGSKA (reference sequence). Here the CDR3 reads CSASIGYEQYF. CDR3 DNA: TGCAGTGCTAGTATCGGATACGAGCAGTACTTC.